This entry lists 27 T cell receptor beta chains sequenced from one sample in a study of T cell clusters in autoimmune cytopenias. TRB rearrangements were amplified by touch-down multiplex PCR with mixed TRB-A/B primers. For each CDR3 protein, TCRdb gives one entry from its re-call of the multiplex PCR reads, without DNA. This sample's table reports roughly 6,100 distinct CDR3 sequences. TRB was amplified from roughly 250 ng of peripheral blood genomic DNA per sample. These same data were also listed under a study on T cell repertoires in aging, cancer and after chemotherapy.

The sequenced sample was peripheral blood. These TCRs come from a human donor in good health.

Its frequency marks this clonotype as medium-sized. This chain links TRBV6-1 with TRBJ2-5; TCRdb proposes TRBD1, but this gene call is untestable without DNA. The CDR3 sequence is 13 residues long. In germline, CDR1 is MNHNS, CDR2 SASEGT. The chain's CDR3 is CASSARTGTTQYF.

According to its frequency, this clonotype is medium-sized (0.01 to 0.1%). The rearrangement joins TRBV5-6 to TRBJ1-1. CDR3 length: 14 residues. The germline CDR1 and CDR2 sequences are SGHDT and YYEEEE. This CDR3 reads CASSLWDTNTEAFF.

This clonotype counts as medium-sized (0.01 to 0.1%) by frequency. The chain uses TRBV6-5 and TRBJ2-3; TCRdb lists TRBD2, though no DNA is available to test this call. Germline V CDR1 and CDR2: MNHEY, SVGAGI. CDR3 length: 13 amino acids. CDR3 amino acids: CASTRRVTDTQYF.

The chain combines TRBV6-5 with TRBJ1-1; TCRdb calls TRBD1, which cannot be checked without DNA. Germline values: CDR1 MNHEY, CDR2 SVGAGI. CDR3 length: 16 residues. This CDR3 reads CASSYRQGEPGTEAFF.

The chain carries TRBV7-2 and TRBJ1-6. The CDR3 runs 15 residues. Germline V gene sequence: CDR1 SGHTA, CDR2 FQGNSA. CDR3 sequence: CASSPIFSYNSPLHF.

V is TRBV5-6 and J is TRBJ1-4. This CDR3 comprises 15 residues. From germline, CDR1 is SGHDT and CDR2 YYEEEE. The CDR3 reads CASSWGPEGNEKLFF.

Judged by frequency, this clonotype is medium-sized. The V gene is TRBV6-5, the J gene TRBJ1-2; TCRdb returns TRBD1, unconfirmable since there is no DNA. The germline CDR1 and CDR2 sequences are MNHEY and SVGAGI. This CDR3 contains 14 residues. The CDR3 sequence is CASSPETGRYGYTF.

This sequence joins TRBV4-3 and TRBJ2-7; TCRdb outputs TRBD1, but without DNA this stays unchecked. This CDR3 has 14 amino acids. CDR1 is LGHNA and CDR2 is YSLEER in the germline V gene. The chain's CDR3 is CASSQGDRENEQYF.

This clonotype is identified as medium-sized from frequency. The chain joins TRBV6-2 or TRBV6-3 to TRBJ1-1; TCRdb reports TRBD1, a call that lacks DNA to check it against. The CDR3 is made up of 14 amino acids. Germline loops: CDR1 MNHEY, CDR2 SVGEGT. The CDR3 loop is CASSQPGPSFMAFF.

The chain has TRBV10-3 and TRBJ1-1. This CDR3 region has 13 residues. Germline-derived CDR1 and CDR2 are ENHRY and SYGVKD. CDR3 residues: CAISESSNTEAFF.

The rearrangement uses TRBV7-9 and TRBJ1-1; TCRdb lists TRBD1, though no DNA is available to test this call. The CDR3 totals 12 residues. Per germline, CDR1 SEHNR and CDR2 FQNEAQ (reference sequence). The CDR3: CASSLGRQEAFF.

V usage is TRBV4-2 and J usage is TRBJ2-1; TCRdb selects TRBD2, and the lack of DNA leaves this call unchecked. The CDR3 has 15 residues. From germline, CDR1 is LGHNA and CDR2 YNFKEQ. CDR3 residues: CASGITSGGYNEQFF.

The chain has TRBV5-1 and TRBJ2-3. This CDR3 has 14 amino acids. CDR1 and CDR2 from the germline V gene are SGHRS and YFSETQ. The CDR3 spells CASSSLSHTDTQYF.

According to its frequency, this clonotype is medium-sized. This chain joins TRBV6-5 and TRBJ1-6. The CDR3 spans 14 residues. Per germline, CDR1 MNHEY and CDR2 SVGAGI. The CDR3 reads CASSYRSDNSPLHF.

The chain links TRBV7-6 to TRBJ2-2; absent DNA, TCRdb's TRBD1 call cannot be checked. The CDR3 consists of 20 residues. Germline assignment: CDR1 SGHVS and CDR2 FNYEAQ. The CDR3 reads CASSLDLTNPTPREAGELFF.

This clonotype ranks as medium-sized (0.01 to 0.1%) in terms of frequency. The J gene is TRBJ2-3, the V gene TRBV13; TCRdb picks TRBD1, but there is no DNA to check that call. The CDR3 sequence is 13 residues long. Germline CDR1 PRHDT, CDR2 FYEKMQ (reference sequence). CDR3 protein: CASSLPGTDTQYF.

In terms of frequency, this clonotype is medium-sized (0.01 to 0.1%). The chain recombines TRBV6-9 with TRBJ2-3; as DNA is missing, the TRBD2 call by TCRdb cannot be tested. In germline, CDR1 is MNHGY, CDR2 SVAAGI. The CDR3 runs to 14 residues. The CDR3 reads CASSRAGPKDTQYF.

This chain joins TRBV5-1 and TRBJ1-1. Germline V CDR1 and CDR2: SGHRS, YFSETQ. There are 13 residues in the CDR3. The CDR3 loop is CASSQDRNTEAFF.

The chain links TRBV14 to TRBJ2-7. Germline V gives CDR1 SGHDN, CDR2 FVKESK. This CDR3 region has 11 residues. CDR3 protein: CASSPAYEQYF.

The chain links TRBV6-4 to TRBJ1-1; no DNA is available, so the TRBD1 call from TCRdb remains unchecked. There are 19 residues in the CDR3. Germline CDR1 and CDR2: MRHNA and SNTAGT. CDR3 amino acids: CASSDSSKGTPNVNTEAFF.

The chain combines TRBV5-6 with TRBJ1-1; with no DNA, the TCRdb D assignment of TRBD1 cannot be verified. There are 16 residues in the CDR3. Germline assignment: CDR1 SGHDT and CDR2 YYEEEE. CDR3: CASSLAGGNRNTEAFF.

CDR3 residues: CASSPNGQGANSPLHF. V gene TRBV18 combines with J gene TRBJ1-6; lacking DNA, the TRBD1 call made by TCRdb goes unchecked. Germline V gene lookup returns CDR1 KGHSH and CDR2 LQKENI. There are 16 residues in the CDR3.

Frequency places this clonotype as medium-sized. The rearrangement links TRBV30 to TRBJ2-2; no DNA is available, so the TRBD2 call from TCRdb remains unchecked. Germline assignment: CDR1 GTSNPN and CDR2 SVGIG (reference sequence). The CDR3 consists of 14 residues. CDR3 sequence: CAWSFGRENGELFF. Drawing the rest from reference TRBV30 and TRBJ2-2, the complete variable domain is SQTIHQWPATLVQPVGSPLSLECTVEGTSNPNLYWYRQAAGRGLQLLFYSVGIGQISSEVPQNLSASRPQDRQFILSSKKLLLSDSGFYLCAWSFGRENGELFFGEGSRLTVL.

The chain combines TRBV6-5 with TRBJ1-2. This CDR3 contains 12 residues. Germline V gene data show CDR1 as MNHEY and CDR2 as SVGAGI. CDR3 loop: CASKSSNYGYTF.

This clonotype shows up as medium-sized by frequency. The rearrangement uses TRBV29-1 and TRBJ1-2; TCRdb's D call of TRBD1 is untestable without DNA. CDR1 and CDR2 from the germline V gene are SQVTM and ANQGSEA. There are 15 residues in the CDR3. The CDR3 protein is CSVVDPDRGDYGYTF.

This sequence joins TRBV6-5 and TRBJ2-3; lacking DNA, the TRBD2 call made by TCRdb goes unchecked. Germline V gene data show CDR1 as MNHEY and CDR2 as SVGAGI. The CDR3 contains 20 residues. The CDR3 reads CASRFDRTSGGAVYPDTQYF.

This chain links TRBV5-3 with TRBJ1-2. TRBV5-3 is an open reading frame, and its role is uncertain. This CDR3 comprises 15 residues. The CDR3 region is CARSFLGEGLYGYTF.